The text below deals with one T cell receptor (beta chain). What it recognizes is unknown. These data originate in a study of cytomegalovirus exposure and HLA in healthy donors. Study results and caveats: For most TCR beta V segments, an earlier analysis put the productive rate at about 87% or about 30% of the time. It was reportedly the case that the classifier diagnosed cytomegalovirus status with high specificity and sensitivity.

PCR amplification relied on 60 Vbeta primers (plus 13 Jbeta primers). Here immunoSEQ multiplex PCR was the method, and the copy in TCRdb shows in-frame clones only, minus some. This repertoire shows around 130,000 clones, roughly four fifths found once; its top ten account for just under 3%. CDR1 is MNHEY, CDR2 SVGAGI, per germline. V lost 0 bases, J lost 1 base, and 11 bases lay in between. The CDR3 contains 16 residues. Sequences were obtained from PBMCs. J is TRBJ2-3 and V is TRBV6-5; TRBD2 might be the D (5 bases). The TCR was taken from a woman aged 40 to 50 in good health and CMV-seropositive. This chain's CDR3 is CASSYSGGPGTDTQYF. The CDR3 DNA sequence: TGTGCCAGCAGTTACTCAGGCGGGCCGGGCACAGATACGCAGTATTTT.